This TCR beta chain derives from a study of patients and donors after allogeneic stem cell transplantation. TCRdb passed the RT-PCR reads through MiXCR, listing each CDR3 protein once. Among some 880,000 distinct CDR3 sequences listed, about 20% were seen once. There are many counts of this clonotype. CDR1 and CDR2 (germline): SGHRS, YFSETQ. This CDR3 spans 18 amino acids. V shed 1 base, J shed 2 bases, and the junction held 14 bases outside the gene matches. This receptor was identified in a human donor who was either an allogeneic HSCT recipient or a stem cell or donor lymphocyte infusion donor (not recorded which). It is not recorded whose cells these are; they may come from a transplant donor. Sequenced sample: blood, either unsorted or a sorted T cell fraction (not recorded which). The chain carries TRBV5-1 and TRBJ2-5; TRBD2 matches 7 bases. CDR3 bases: TGCGCCAGCAGCTTGACGTCCCGGGACTACGCTAATCAAGAGACCCAGTACTTC. Encoded protein: CASSLTSRDYANQETQYF.